This T cell receptor (beta chain) is from a study of OX40 agonist ivuxolimab in advanced cancers. About the study: Patients in the trial were receiving intravenous ivuxolimab every 2 weeks, at doses of 0.01 to 10 mg/kg.

With regard to this clone: Its antigen remains unknown.

Findings and caveats of the study: Clonal expansion by week 6 occurred in CD4+ and CD8+ blood T cells (at 0.1 to 3.0 mg/kg).

V lost 2 bases and J lost 1; bases outside the gene matches: 2. The CDR3 consists of 15 residues. Germline V lookup: CDR1 GTSNPN, CDR2 SVGIG (reference sequence). At baseline, cycle 4 day 1, and cycle 7 day 1, blood was sampled. Profiled with immunoSEQ multiplex PCR; TCRdb holds only in-frame clones, not every one. The sample holds some 80,000 clones; around 89% are singletons and the top ten take under 0.4%. Here the sequenced sample was CD4+ or CD8+ T cells sorted from blood, taken in a trial of the OX40 agonist ivuxolimab. The chain has TRBV30 and TRBJ2-6; TRBD1 aligns across 7 bases. This clonotype was obtained from an adult with an advanced solid tumor such as melanoma, head and neck, liver or kidney cancer. The CDR3 DNA follows: TGTGCCTGGAGTATCAGGGGGTCTGGGGCCAACGTCCTGACTTTC. Its protein product is CAWSIRGSGANVLTF.